The entry below describes one TCR beta chain. The data were produced by immunoSEQ multiplex PCR, yet TCRdb's version contains in-frame clones alone and is incomplete. The table shows under 200,000 clones, with more than 60% occurring only once. This entry belongs to a study of blood T cell repertoires in COVID-19. Study context: T cells, B-cell-depleted T cells, or PBMCs supplied cDNA or gDNA.

The ends lost 4 bases at V and 7 bases at J; junction bases unmatched: 17. The CDR3 covers 16 residues. In germline, CDR1 is SGHKS, CDR2 YYEKEE (reference sequence). Material: peripheral blood. This clonotype originated in a man aged 70 or older with acute or convalescent COVID-19. The V call is TRBV5-5, the J call TRBJ2-7; TRBD2 agrees at 7 bases. The CDR3 nucleotides are TGTGCCAGCAGCGACCCCCCCCAGCGGGGAGTCTGGGAGCAGTACTTC. Translation: CASSDPPQRGVWEQYF. Looking up the rest from reference TRBV5-5 and TRBJ2-7 gives the full variable domain: DAGVTQSPTHLIKTRGQQVTLRCSPISGHKSVSWYQQVLGQGPQFIFQYYEKEERGRGNFPDRFSARQFPNYSSELNVNALLLGDSALYLCASSDPPQRGVWEQYFGPGTRLTVT.